Following are 3 T cell receptor beta chains from one sample sequenced in a study of T cells in Graves' hyperthyroidism and ophthalmopathy. It was RNA transcripts that yielded the amplified TCR beta CDR3 regions. Using the HTBI primer set, a first-round RT-PCR was run on the TCR CDR3. TCRdb re-called the multiplex PCR reads through MiXCR, storing one row per CDR3 protein. Seen here are some 570,000 distinct CDR3 sequences, approximately 17% observed once, and the top ten hold 17%. The sample comprised blood. These TCRs come from a woman younger than 35 with Graves' ophthalmopathy.

The chain uses TRBV19 and TRBJ2-2; tentatively, D is TRBD2 (6 bases). Germline V lookup: CDR1 LNHDA, CDR2 SQIVND (reference sequence). The CDR3 consists of 14 residues. V shed 8 bases and J shed 0 bases, with 10 bases lying between them. The CDR3 sequence is CASLREANTGELFF. CDR3 DNA: TGTGCCAGTTTGCGGGAAGCGAACACCGGGGAGCTGTTTTTT. The complete variable domain, with remaining parts taken from reference TRBV19 and TRBJ2-2, reads DGGITQSPKYLFRKEGQNVTLSCEQNLNHDAMYWYRQDPGQGLRLIYYSQIVNDFQKGDIAEGYSVSREKKESFPLTVTSAQKNPTAFYLCASLREANTGELFFGEGSRLTVL.

The chain recombines TRBV18 with TRBJ2-3, with D uncertain. Trimming removed 6 bases from V and 4 bases from J, with 11 bases in between. In germline, CDR1 is KGHSH, CDR2 LQKENI. The CDR3 has 13 amino acids. Written as DNA, the CDR3 is TGTGCCAGCTCCGCAGAGAACGCAGATACGCAGTATTTT. This codes for CASSAENADTQYF.

This clonotype was seen more than once but under ten times. The CDR3 DNA follows: TGTGCCAGCAGCGTAAGCTTGAACACCGGGGAGCTGTTTTTT. Translated, it gives CASSVSLNTGELFF. The rearrangement links TRBV9 to TRBJ2-2; D unclear. Germline V CDR1 and CDR2: SGDLS, YYNGEE. The CDR3 is made up of 14 amino acids. V lost 1 base to trimming and J lost 1 base, with 5 bases between them.